This passage covers 18 T cell receptor beta chains from one sample sequenced in a study of blood T cell repertoires in COVID-19. Here immunoSEQ multiplex PCR was the method, and the copy in TCRdb shows in-frame clones only, minus some. The sample shows 200,000 to 250,000 clones, 84% of them seen only once. Source material: peripheral blood. These TCRs come from a man younger than 40 with active or convalescent COVID-19.

The rearrangement links TRBV5-8 to TRBJ1-2, with TRBD1 matching 12 bases. The CDR3 covers 16 residues. Germline assignment: CDR1 SGHTS and CDR2 YDEGEE. V lost 4 bases, J lost 7 bases, and 11 bases stayed unmatched. As DNA, the CDR3 is TGTGCCAGCAGCAGCACACCGGGACAGGGGGCTGGTGGCTACACCTTC. Amino acids: CASSSTPGQGAGGYTF.

V usage is TRBV19 and J usage is TRBJ2-7; D call uncertain. The CDR3 contains 12 residues. Germline lookup yields CDR1 LNHDA and CDR2 SQIVND (reference sequence). V lost 3 bases, J lost 4 bases, and 7 bases lay in between. DNA for the CDR3: TGTGCCAGTAGTATCGCGAATTACGAGCAGTACTTC. It is translated as CASSIANYEQYF.

The chain uses TRBV28 and TRBJ1-2, with 7 bases lining up with TRBD1. V gave up 5 bases and J gave up 6 bases; unmatched junction bases: 12. CDR3 length: 15 amino acids. Germline V gene data show CDR1 as MDHEN and CDR2 as SYDVKM. The DNA of the CDR3 is TGTGCCAGCAGTATCCACAGGGGCGCAGGTAATGGCTACACCTTC. This codes for CASSIHRGAGNGYTF.

The V gene is TRBV19, the J gene TRBJ1-2; D perhaps matches TRBD1 (6 bases). Germline assignment: CDR1 LNHDA and CDR2 SQIVND (reference sequence). Trimming cost V 7 bases and J 6 bases, with 15 bases left between them. This CDR3 is 13 amino acids long. The CDR3 sequence: CASNEGTRDGYTF. CDR3 nucleotide sequence: TGTGCCAGTAATGAGGGGACACGGGATGGCTACACCTTC.

The CDR3 protein is CASSPPGGVGNSPLHF. The CDR3 coding sequence is TGTGCCAGCTCACCGCCGGGGGGAGTAGGGAATTCACCCCTCCACTTT. This chain connects TRBV18 to TRBJ1-6; weak D call: TRBD1 (5 bases). In germline, CDR1 is KGHSH, CDR2 LQKENI. There are 16 residues in the CDR3. V shed 3 bases and J shed 7 bases, with 16 bases lying between them.

In this sample, this clone turned up once. CDR3 residues: CASSSTGTPDNEQFF. In nucleotides, the CDR3 is TGTGCCAGCAGTTCCACCGGGACACCTGACAATGAGCAGTTCTTC. The rearrangement joins TRBV6-6 to TRBJ2-1; TRBD1 might be the D (6 bases). V was shortened by 4 bases and J by 5 bases, with 15 bases between the two germline ends. This CDR3 comprises 15 residues. CDR1 MNHNY and CDR2 SVGAGI come from the germline V gene (reference sequence).

The rearrangement joins TRBV24-1 to TRBJ2-1, with a possible D match to TRBD2 (5 bases). CDR1 KGHDR and CDR2 SFDVKD come from the germline V gene. The CDR3 consists of 16 residues. The ends were cut back, 0 bases at V and 2 bases at J, with 10 bases in the middle. CDR3 coding DNA: TGTGCCACCAGTGATTTGGAGGGATCCGCCTACAATGAGCAGTTCTTC. Protein product: CATSDLEGSAYNEQFF.

The V and J genes are TRBV4-1 and TRBJ1-5; 7 bases are a match to TRBD1. The CDR3 consists of 14 residues. After removal of 4 bases from V and 2 bases from J, the junction contained 2 bases not matched to a gene. The germline V gene has CDR1 MGHRA and CDR2 YSYEKL. The CDR3: CASSPTGGNQPQHF. In DNA, the CDR3 is TGCGCCAGCAGCCCAACAGGGGGCAATCAGCCCCAGCATTTT.

The chain recombines TRBV5-4 with TRBJ2-3; D not certain. V lost 3 bases to trimming and J lost 0 bases, with 8 bases between them. The length of the CDR3 is 14 residues. CDR1 is SGHNT, CDR2 YYREEE, per germline (reference sequence). DNA of the CDR3: TGTGCCAGCAGCTACTCGACTAGCACAGATACGCAGTATTTT. Translation: CASSYSTSTDTQYF.

This clone has just a few counts. The rearrangement links TRBV6-6 to TRBJ1-2; D perhaps matches TRBD1 (5 bases). V was cut by 5 bases and J by 6 bases, with 19 bases left in between. Germline-derived CDR1 and CDR2 are MNHNY and SVGAGI (reference sequence). This CDR3 region has 15 residues. The CDR3: CASSTGGRTAHGYTF. In DNA form, the CDR3 reads TGTGCCAGCAGTACCGGGGGGAGGACTGCCCATGGCTACACCTTC.

The chain joins TRBV27 to TRBJ2-1; TRBD2 matches 11 bases. CDR3 length equals 15 residues. Germline lookup yields CDR1 MNHEY and CDR2 SMNVEV (reference sequence). V lost 4 bases, J lost 7 bases, and 6 bases stayed unmatched. The CDR3 here is CASSSLAGGQNEQFF. DNA for the CDR3: TGTGCCAGCAGTTCCTTAGCGGGGGGGCAGAATGAGCAGTTCTTC.

The chain carries TRBV25-1 and TRBJ1-5; D uncertain. Per the germline V gene, CDR1 is MGHDK and CDR2 is SYGVNS. Between the trimmed V and J ends, which lost 6 bases and 0 bases, there was a span of 18 bases. The length of the CDR3 is 17 residues. This chain's CDR3 is CASRWARTDYSNQPQHF. CDR3 nucleotide sequence: TGTGCCAGCAGATGGGCTCGGACGGACTATAGCAATCAGCCCCAGCATTTT.

The chain carries TRBV2 and TRBJ1-2; D gene uncertain. This CDR3 has 12 amino acids. Germline V gene sequence: CDR1 SNHLY, CDR2 FYNNEI. V was clipped by 5 bases and J by 8 bases, with 12 bases between them. The CDR3 spells CASSPEGWGYTF. Here the CDR3 DNA reads TGTGCCAGCAGTCCGGAGGGATGGGGCTACACCTTC.

The chain is built from TRBV4-3 and TRBJ2-7; no firm D call. Looked up from germline, CDR1 is LGHNA and CDR2 is YSLEER. The CDR3 runs to 14 residues. The V end lost 1 base, the J end lost 3 bases, and 10 bases lay between the germline ends. CDR3 sequence: CASSQGLLYYEQYF. The CDR3 nucleotides are TGCGCCAGCAGCCAAGGCTTACTTTACTACGAGCAGTACTTC.

V usage is TRBV24-1 and J usage is TRBJ2-3; 9 bases align to TRBD1. Germline lookup yields CDR1 KGHDR and CDR2 SFDVKD. The CDR3 has 14 residues. Unmatched junction bases numbered 0, after V lost 5 bases and J lost 1 base. This chain's CDR3 is CATSGDRGTDTQYF. DNA of the CDR3: TGTGCCACCAGTGGGGACAGGGGCACAGATACGCAGTATTTT.

The rearrangement joins TRBV6-5 to TRBJ2-7, with D tentatively TRBD1 (6 bases). V lost 6 bases and J 2 bases, leaving 14 bases between the germline ends. The CDR3 is made up of 14 amino acids. Per germline, CDR1 MNHEY and CDR2 SVGAGI. CDR3 DNA sequence: TGTGCCAGCAGCTCCACAGGGCCCCCCTACGAGCAGTACTTC. Protein: CASSSTGPPYEQYF.

This clone was counted only a few times. The V call is TRBV6-2 or TRBV6-3, the J call TRBJ2-1; TRBD2 matches at 7 bases. Per the germline V gene, CDR1 is MNHEY and CDR2 is SVGEGT. The V and J ends lost 2 bases and 8 bases, in that order; junction bases with no gene match: 9. The CDR3 runs 15 residues. The CDR3 protein is CASSYPSRGEDEQFF. In nucleotides, the CDR3 is TGTGCCAGCAGTTACCCCAGCCGGGGGGAGGATGAGCAGTTCTTC.

This clone was seen only once. The chain has TRBV6-1 and TRBJ2-3, with a weak D call TRBD1 (6 bases). The CDR3 has 13 residues. Germline V gene sequence: CDR1 MNHNS, CDR2 SASEGT. Deletions cut 3 bases from V and 5 bases from J, with 9 bases between. CDR3 loop: CASSDQGKDTQYF. As DNA, the CDR3 is TGTGCCAGCAGTGATCAGGGGAAAGATACGCAGTATTTT.